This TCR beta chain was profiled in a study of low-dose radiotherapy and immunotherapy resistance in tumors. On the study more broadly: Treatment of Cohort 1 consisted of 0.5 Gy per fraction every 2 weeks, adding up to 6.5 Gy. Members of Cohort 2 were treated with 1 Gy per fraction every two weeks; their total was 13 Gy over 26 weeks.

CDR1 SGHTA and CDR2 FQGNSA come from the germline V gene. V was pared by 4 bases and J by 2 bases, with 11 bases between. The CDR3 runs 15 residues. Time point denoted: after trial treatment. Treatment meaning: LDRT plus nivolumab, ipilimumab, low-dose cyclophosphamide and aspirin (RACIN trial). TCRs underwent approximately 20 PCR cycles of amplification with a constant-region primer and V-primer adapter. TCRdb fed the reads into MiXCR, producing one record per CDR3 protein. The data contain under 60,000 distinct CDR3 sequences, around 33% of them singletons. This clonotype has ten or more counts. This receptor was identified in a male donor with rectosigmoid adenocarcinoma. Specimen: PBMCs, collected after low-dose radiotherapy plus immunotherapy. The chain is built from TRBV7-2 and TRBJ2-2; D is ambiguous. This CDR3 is CASSSPRPNTGELFF. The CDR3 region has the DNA TGTGCCAGCAGCTCGCCCAGACCTAACACCGGGGAGCTGTTTTTT.